Presented here are 3 T cell receptor delta chains from one specimen sequenced in a study of gamma-delta chains in newborns, infants, children. TCRdb re-called clones from the reads using CATT. The sample lists some 5,000 delta-chain clones; 5% were seen once. The specimen sequenced was blood. The receptors here all came from a child who was a newborn, infant or young child, either healthy, febrile or measles-vaccinated (not recorded which).

This clone rates as medium-sized (0.01 to 0.1%). This chain joins TRDV2 and TRDJ1, with 7 nucleotides matching TRDD3. Germline values: CDR1 GEAIGNYY, CDR2 EKD. The CDR3 contains 14 residues. J was trimmed by 3 bases and V by 1 base; bases with no gene match: 4. CDR3 sequence reads: CACDTLGAPDKLIF. In DNA, the CDR3 is TGTGCCTGTGACACTCTGGGGGCCCCCGATAAACTCATCTTT.

This clone occurred a few times. V is TRDV2 and J is TRDJ3, with D unclear. CDR3 size: 15 residues. Germline V CDR1 and CDR2: GEAIGNYY, EKD. Trimming cost V 3 bases and J 0 bases, with 5 bases left between them. The CDR3 DNA sequence: TGTGCCTGTGACTCAATCTCCTGGGACACCCGACAGATGTTTTTC. This translates into CACDSISWDTRQMFF.

This clone was recorded a few times. The V call is TRDV2, the J call TRDJ3; 11 nucleotides line up with TRDD3. The V and J ends lost 3 bases and 2 bases, in that order; junction bases with no gene match: 14. The germline CDR1 and CDR2 sequences are GEAIGNYY and EKD. There are 21 residues in the CDR3. CDR3 DNA sequence: TGTGCCTGTGACGGCGTACTGGGGGATATGCCACCCCCCTGGGACACCCGACAGATGTTTTTC. Amino acids: CACDGVLGDMPPPWDTRQMFF.